This TCR beta chain came from a study of shared clonotypes between healthy human individuals. TCRdb keeps only in-frame clones here, not all; method: immunoSEQ multiplex PCR. The sample shows around 600,000 clones, roughly 95% of them seen only once. Germline V gene lookup returns CDR1 MNHEY and CDR2 SMNVEV (reference sequence). The CDR3 loop spans 16 amino acids. V was pared by 5 bases and J by 3 bases, with 20 bases between. CD45RO-negative, CCR7-selected cells formed the naive CD8 fraction, which excluded terminally differentiated effector memory CD45RA+ cells. The J gene is TRBJ2-7, the V gene TRBV27; D is undetermined. The sequence came from a woman in her twenties or thirties in good health. The sample was naive CD8+ T cells sorted from blood. This CDR3 reads CASSARGLKIVYEQYF. The CDR3 DNA follows: TGTGCCAGCAGTGCCCGAGGTCTTAAAATAGTCTACGAGCAGTACTTC.